A selection of T cell receptor beta chains follows, all from one sample in a study of long-term antiretroviral therapy in people with HIV. TCRdb keeps only in-frame clones here, not all; method: immunoSEQ multiplex PCR. The sample shows some 19,000 clones, around 76% of them seen only once. Sequenced material: unsorted PBMCs, taken 2.2 years after starting antiretroviral therapy. The source is a man between 45 and 60 years old with HIV. The CDR3 runs from the conserved cysteine through the conserved F or W. Fields, in order: V gene, J gene, D gene, clone size, CDR3 protein, CDR3 DNA. A D gene is named only where the DNA matches it firmly. The size field is filled for only some rows; it gives once, few, many or a size class.

v_call: TRBV20-1
j_call: TRBJ1-1
d_call: -
clone_size: -
cdr3_aa: CSAEQFPEAFF
cdr3_nt: TGCAGTGCCGAACAGTTCCCTGAAGCTTTCTTT

v_call: TRBV11-2
j_call: TRBJ1-2
d_call: -
clone_size: -
cdr3_aa: CASSKSTGLEGYTF
cdr3_nt: TGTGCCAGCAGCAAATCGACAGGCTTAGAGGGCTACACCTTC

v_call: TRBV6-5
j_call: TRBJ2-7
d_call: -
clone_size: -
cdr3_aa: CASSYYFSYEQYF
cdr3_nt: TGTGCCAGCAGTTACTACTTCTCCTACGAGCAGTACTTC

v_call: TRBV5-4
j_call: TRBJ1-1
d_call: -
clone_size: once
cdr3_aa: CASSPIKGGTEAFF
cdr3_nt: TGTGCCAGCAGCCCGATAAAGGGTGGCACTGAAGCTTTCTTT

v_call: TRBV5-4
j_call: TRBJ1-1
d_call: -
clone_size: -
cdr3_aa: CASSQGRMNTEAFF
cdr3_nt: TGTGCCAGCAGCCAGGGACGGATGAACACTGAAGCTTTCTTT

v_call: TRBV27
j_call: TRBJ2-3
d_call: TRBD2
clone_size: -
cdr3_aa: CASSFLAGGSVDTQYF
cdr3_nt: TGTGCCAGCAGTTTCCTAGCGGGAGGATCAGTCGATACGCAGTATTTT

v_call: TRBV27
j_call: TRBJ2-5
d_call: TRBD2
clone_size: -
cdr3_aa: CASSLGLAGGQETQYF
cdr3_nt: TGTGCCAGCAGTTTAGGACTAGCGGGGGGGCAAGAGACCCAGTACTTC

v_call: TRBV5-4
j_call: TRBJ2-7
d_call: TRBD1
clone_size: few
cdr3_aa: CASSRDRVYEQYF
cdr3_nt: TGTGCCAGCAGCCGGGACAGGGTCTACGAGCAGTACTTC

v_call: TRBV9
j_call: TRBJ2-7
d_call: -
clone_size: few
cdr3_aa: CASSVAGSAYEQYF
cdr3_nt: TGTGCCAGCAGCGTGGCGGGAAGTGCCTACGAGCAGTACTTC

v_call: TRBV2
j_call: TRBJ1-2
d_call: -
clone_size: few
cdr3_aa: CASSQALRGGYTF
cdr3_nt: TGTGCCAGCAGTCAAGCCCTCAGGGGTGGCTACACCTTC

v_call: TRBV7-9
j_call: TRBJ2-2
d_call: -
clone_size: -
cdr3_aa: CASSLAVKETGELFF
cdr3_nt: TGTGCCAGCAGCTTAGCGGTCAAGGAAACCGGGGAGCTGTTTTTT

v_call: TRBV4-3
j_call: TRBJ1-3
d_call: -
clone_size: -
cdr3_aa: CASSQDRLLRDTIYF
cdr3_nt: TGCGCCAGCAGCCAAGATCGGCTGCTCCGAGACACCATATATTTT

v_call: TRBV6-5
j_call: TRBJ1-2
d_call: -
clone_size: -
cdr3_aa: CASSYRGQGNYGYTF
cdr3_nt: TGTGCCAGCAGTTACCGTGGCCAGGGGAACTATGGCTACACCTTC

v_call: TRBV29-1
j_call: TRBJ1-2
d_call: -
clone_size: -
cdr3_aa: CSVEDPGTGYGYTF
cdr3_nt: TGCAGCGTTGAAGATCCGGGGACGGGCTATGGCTACACCTTC

v_call: TRBV6-5
j_call: TRBJ1-4
d_call: -
clone_size: -
cdr3_aa: CASSSHPGEKLFF
cdr3_nt: TGTGCCAGCAGTTCTCACCCCGGTGAAAAACTGTTTTTT

v_call: TRBV5-6
j_call: TRBJ1-1
d_call: -
clone_size: -
cdr3_aa: CASSLGTEDTEAFF
cdr3_nt: TGTGCCAGCAGCTTGGGGACAGAGGACACTGAAGCTTTCTTT

v_call: TRBV7-6
j_call: TRBJ1-2
d_call: TRBD1
clone_size: few
cdr3_aa: CASSSEPDRGYGYTF
cdr3_nt: TGTGCCAGCAGCTCCGAACCCGACAGGGGGTATGGCTACACCTTC

v_call: TRBV7-2
j_call: TRBJ2-3
d_call: TRBD1
clone_size: -
cdr3_aa: CASTPGQNTDTQYF
cdr3_nt: TGTGCCAGCACCCCGGGACAGAACACAGATACGCAGTATTTT

v_call: TRBV5-1
j_call: TRBJ2-2
d_call: -
clone_size: -
cdr3_aa: CASRIFSTSTGELFF
cdr3_nt: TGCGCCAGCAGAATATTCTCTACATCGACCGGGGAGCTGTTTTTT

v_call: TRBV30
j_call: TRBJ1-1
d_call: -
clone_size: -
cdr3_aa: CAWKTSLNTEAFF
cdr3_nt: TGTGCCTGGAAAACCTCCCTGAACACTGAAGCTTTCTTT

v_call: TRBV16
j_call: TRBJ2-1
d_call: TRBD2
clone_size: -
cdr3_aa: CASSQTSGGLNEQFF
cdr3_nt: TGTGCCAGCAGCCAAACTAGCGGGGGACTCAATGAGCAGTTCTTC

v_call: TRBV4-1
j_call: TRBJ2-7
d_call: -
clone_size: -
cdr3_aa: CASSQGAGPQYF
cdr3_nt: TGCGCCAGCAGCCAGGGGGCCGGGCCCCAGTACTTC

v_call: TRBV28
j_call: TRBJ2-6
d_call: -
clone_size: few
cdr3_aa: CASSFGLSGANVLTF
cdr3_nt: TGTGCCAGCAGTTTCGGGCTCTCTGGGGCCAACGTCCTGACTTTC